The clone carrying this T cell receptor beta chain was seen a single time. Germline values: CDR1 LNHNV, CDR2 YYDKDF (reference sequence). The CDR3 is 12 residues long. V lost 6 bases, J lost 8 bases, and 10 bases lay in between. The sample is drawn from a study of blood T cell repertoires in COVID-19. Study in general: Acute and convalescent COVID-19 samples came from the United States, Italy and Spain. In each case, the material was cDNA or gDNA derived from T cells, B-cell-depleted T cells, or PBMCs.

Original methodology: Estimation of nucleated cell counts relied on the amplification of reference gene primers. Sequencing was performed with immunoSEQ multiplex PCR; in TCRdb, only in-frame clones are kept and a portion is missing. V and J calls and clone size come straight from that table; D and trimming were deduced from the DNA. This sample has 90,000 to 110,000 clones, with 85% to 90% found just once. The gene calls are TRBV15 and TRBJ1-4, with a tentative D call TRBD1 (5 bases). The sequencing sample was made of peripheral blood. This clonotype was sampled from a man aged 50-59 years with acute or convalescent COVID-19. In DNA form, the CDR3 reads TGTGCCACCAGTGGAGGGGTCGAAAAACTGTTTTTT. This codes for CATSGGVEKLFF.